This entry concerns a single TCR beta chain. Profiling relied on immunoSEQ multiplex PCR, and the TCRdb table lists in-frame clones only, not all of them. The sample yields about 150,000 clones, about four fifths seen once. This CDR3 is 15 amino acids long. Germline CDR1 reads LGHNA; CDR2 reads YNFKEQ. The V segment lost 3 bases and the J segment 3 bases; nucleotides outside the gene matches: 5. These data belong to a study of blood T cell repertoires in COVID-19. As for the study in general: The United States, Italy and Spain provided the acute and convalescent COVID-19 samples.

The Seattle site enrolled patients during active infection and followed them longitudinally. The TCR originated in an elderly woman with COVID-19, enrolled during active disease. V usage is TRBV4-2 and J usage is TRBJ2-5; 9 positions match TRBD1. What was sequenced was peripheral blood. CDR3 amino acids: CASSQNTGGEETQYF. The DNA for the CDR3 is TGTGCCAGCAGCCAGAACACAGGGGGCGAAGAGACCCAGTACTTC.